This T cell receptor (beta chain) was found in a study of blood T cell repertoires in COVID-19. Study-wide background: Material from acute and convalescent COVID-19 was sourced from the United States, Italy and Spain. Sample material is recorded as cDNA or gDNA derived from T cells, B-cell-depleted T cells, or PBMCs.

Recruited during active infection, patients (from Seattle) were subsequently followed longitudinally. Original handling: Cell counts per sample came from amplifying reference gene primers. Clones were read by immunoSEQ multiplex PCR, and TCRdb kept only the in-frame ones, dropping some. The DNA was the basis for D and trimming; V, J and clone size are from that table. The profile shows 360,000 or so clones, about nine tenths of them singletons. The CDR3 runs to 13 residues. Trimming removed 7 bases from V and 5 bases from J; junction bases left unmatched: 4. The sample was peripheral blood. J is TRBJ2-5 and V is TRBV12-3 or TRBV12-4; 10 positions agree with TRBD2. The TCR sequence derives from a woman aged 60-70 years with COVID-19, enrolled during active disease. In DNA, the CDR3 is TGTGCCAGCACTACGGGACTAGCGGAGACCCAGTACTTC. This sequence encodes CASTTGLAETQYF.